Presented here are 27 T cell receptor beta chains from one specimen sequenced in a study of Ad26.COV2.S vaccination and SARS-CoV-2 variants. Treatment noted: 15 to 20 received Ad26.COV2.S at low or high dose, single or two shots; about 5 received placebo; per-sample allocation not given. The samples were gathered on day 63 after the first injection of vaccine or placebo. Using immunoSEQ multiplex PCR, the repertoire was profiled, and TCRdb retains in-frame clones only, with some absent. The table shows approximately 280,000 clones, with around 87% occurring only once. This specimen was peripheral blood, taken in a trial of Ad26.COV2.S vaccine versus placebo. All receptors come from a person aged 18-65 years who received the Ad26.COV2.S COVID-19 vaccine or a placebo.

This clone was picked up one time. The rearrangement uses TRBV5-1 and TRBJ2-1, with D perhaps matching TRBD2 (5 bases). Looked up from germline, CDR1 is SGHRS and CDR2 is YFSETQ. V gave up 6 bases and J gave up 4 bases, with 17 bases separating them. The CDR3 is 15 residues long. CDR3 in DNA: TGCGCCAGCATTATCCCAAGGACGGGATACAATGAGCAGTTCTTC. Translating it yields CASIIPRTGYNEQFF. Full variable domain (outside the CDR3, taken from reference TRBV5-1 and TRBJ2-1): KAGVTQTPRYLIKTRGQQVTLSCSPISGHRSVSWYQQTPGQGLQFLFEYFSETQRNKGNFPGRFSGRQFSNSRSEMNVSTLELGDSALYLCASIIPRTGYNEQFFGPGTRLTVL.

This clone has just one count. This chain uses TRBV10-3 with TRBJ2-1; the D gene could be TRBD1 or TRBD2 (6 bases each). V was shortened by 0 bases and J by 5 bases, with 14 bases between the two germline ends. Germline V gene sequence: CDR1 ENHRY, CDR2 SYGVKD. There are 16 residues in the CDR3. The CDR3 loop is CAISESYGGRNNEQFF. CDR3 bases: TGTGCCATCAGTGAGTCATACGGGGGCCGGAACAATGAGCAGTTCTTC.

The chain has TRBV19 and TRBJ1-1, with D possibly TRBD1 on 6 matching bases. This CDR3 spans 14 amino acids. The V and J ends lost 5 bases and 0 bases respectively, with 10 bases between them. Germline loops: CDR1 LNHDA, CDR2 SQIVND (reference sequence). The CDR3 nucleotides read TGTGCCAGTAGTCTACAGGGCATGAACACTGAAGCTTTCTTT. Encoded protein: CASSLQGMNTEAFF. The whole variable domain, filled in from reference TRBV19 and TRBJ1-1, reads DGGITQSPKYLFRKEGQNVTLSCEQNLNHDAMYWYRQDPGQGLRLIYYSQIVNDFQKGDIAEGYSVSREKKESFPLTVTSAQKNPTAFYLCASSLQGMNTEAFFGQGTRLTVV.

The rearrangement joins TRBV7-9 to TRBJ1-2; 10 bases line up with TRBD1. This CDR3 contains 16 residues. Per the germline V gene, CDR1 is SEHNR and CDR2 is FQNEAQ (reference sequence). J lost 4 bases, V lost 5 bases, and 10 bases had no gene match. CDR3 sequence reads: CASSPGGTGAIYGYTF. CDR3 nucleotide sequence: TGTGCCAGCAGCCCGGGGGGGACAGGGGCCATCTATGGCTACACCTTC. The variable domain in full, with the rest retrieved from reference TRBV7-9 and TRBJ1-2, is DTGVSQNPRHKITKRGQNVTFRCDPISEHNRLYWYRQTLGQGPEFLTYFQNEAQLEKSRLLSDRFSAERPKGSFSTLEIQRTEQGDSAMYLCASSPGGTGAIYGYTFGSGTRLTVV.

This clone appeared a few times. V gene TRBV5-1 combines with J gene TRBJ1-1; D is unresolved. The CDR3 has 12 residues. Between the trimmed V and J ends, which lost 2 bases and 3 bases, there was a span of 5 bases. Germline V gives CDR1 SGHRS, CDR2 YFSETQ. CDR3 bases: TGCGCCAGCAGCTTCCGAGACACTGAAGCTTTCTTT. Its translation: CASSFRDTEAFF. The complete variable domain, with remaining parts taken from reference TRBV5-1 and TRBJ1-1, reads KAGVTQTPRYLIKTRGQQVTLSCSPISGHRSVSWYQQTPGQGLQFLFEYFSETQRNKGNFPGRFSGRQFSNSRSEMNVSTLELGDSALYLCASSFRDTEAFFGQGTRLTVV.

As concerns this clone: In the same sample, other DNA sequences code for this CDR3. This chain joins TRBV12-3 or TRBV12-4 and TRBJ1-3; no reliable D call. V gave up 2 bases and J gave up 3 bases, with 5 bases separating them. The CDR3 loop spans 13 amino acids. CDR3 bases: TGTGCCAGCAGTTTACGCGGTGGAAACACCATATATTTT. This codes for CASSLRGGNTIYF.

The V call is TRBV3-1 (or the pseudogene TRBV3-2), the J call TRBJ1-6, with a tentative D call TRBD1 (5 bases). The germline CDR1 and CDR2 sequences are LGHDT and YNNKEL (reference sequence). The V and J ends lost 1 base and 5 bases respectively, with 12 bases between them. This CDR3 is 16 amino acids long. Here the CDR3 reads CASSQGIGDDNSPLHF. The CDR3 DNA reads TGTGCCAGCAGCCAAGGAATAGGGGATGATAATTCACCCCTCCACTTT.

The gene calls are TRBV4-1 and TRBJ2-7; D is possibly TRBD1 or TRBD2 (5 bases each). In germline, CDR1 is MGHRA, CDR2 YSYEKL. Trimming removed 2 bases from V and 0 bases from J, with 23 bases in between. The CDR3 length is 19 residues. The CDR3 loop reads CASSQKILIGTVDSYEQYF. As DNA, the CDR3 is TGCGCCAGCAGCCAAAAGATACTAATCGGGACGGTCGACTCCTACGAGCAGTACTTC.

The chain couples TRBV5-5 to TRBJ2-1; a weak D match, TRBD1 (5 bases). The CDR3 is made up of 13 amino acids. Germline CDR1 is SGHKS and CDR2 is YYEKEE (reference sequence). V gave up 7 bases and J gave up 8 bases, with 16 bases separating them. The CDR3 DNA sequence: TGTGCCAGCCTCCCAGGGATCATGGATGAGCAGTTCTTC. As protein: CASLPGIMDEQFF.

The chain couples TRBV2 to TRBJ1-5; possibly TRBD1 for D (5 bases). Germline CDR1 SNHLY, CDR2 FYNNEI. The CDR3 contains 14 residues. V was clipped by 6 bases and J by 6 bases, with 15 bases between them. This chain's CDR3 is CASSPRASSQPQHF. In nucleotides, the CDR3 is TGTGCCAGCAGCCCCAGGGCCTCCAGTCAGCCCCAGCATTTT. The full variable domain, in which reference TRBV2 and TRBJ1-5 provide the parts outside the CDR3, is EPEVTQTPSHQVTQMGQEVILRCVPISNHLYFYWYRQILGQKVEFLVSFYNNEISEKSEIFDDQFSVERPDGSNFTLKIRSTKLEDSAMYFCASSPRASSQPQHFGDGTRLSIL.

The chain is built from TRBV7-9 and TRBJ2-3, with 9 bases matching TRBD2. Per the germline V gene, CDR1 is SEHNR and CDR2 is FQNEAQ (reference sequence). With 4 bases clipped from V and 6 bases from J, the junction kept 14 bases outside the gene matches. This CDR3 spans 17 amino acids. The CDR3 DNA reads TGTGCCAGCAGCTCGGACTGGGCGGGGGGGCAAGGCGATACGCAGTATTTT. It codes for CASSSDWAGGQGDTQYF. The full variable domain, with the rest looked up from reference TRBV7-9 and TRBJ2-3, is DTGVSQNPRHKITKRGQNVTFRCDPISEHNRLYWYRQTLGQGPEFLTYFQNEAQLEKSRLLSDRFSAERPKGSFSTLEIQRTEQGDSAMYLCASSSDWAGGQGDTQYFGPGTRLTVL.

The rearrangement links TRBV6-2 or TRBV6-3 to TRBJ2-2; 11 bases line up with TRBD2. Germline loops: CDR1 MNHEY, CDR2 SVGEGT. The CDR3 is 18 amino acids. J lost 5 bases, V lost 2 bases, and 10 bases had no gene match. The CDR3 sequence: CASSYQTSGVSKTGELFF. In DNA, the CDR3 is TGTGCCAGCAGTTACCAGACTAGCGGGGTTTCTAAAACCGGGGAGCTGTTTTTT.

This clone has just one count. The chain recombines TRBV21-1 with TRBJ2-2; TRBD1 is taken as the D call from the table, unchecked against the DNA. TRBV21-1 is reported as a pseudogene. This CDR3 region has 18 residues. DNA of the CDR3: TGTGCCAGCAGCAAAGGCCCCCCGGGACAGGGGGGCACCGGGGAGCTGTTTTTT. It encodes CASSKGPPGQGGTGELFF.

This clone was found a few times. The chain is built from TRBV5-4 and TRBJ1-2, with D unresolved. Germline V gene sequence: CDR1 SGHNT, CDR2 YYREEE (reference sequence). V was shortened by 5 bases and J by 2 bases, with 16 bases between the two germline ends. The CDR3 runs to 15 residues. CDR3 DNA sequence: TGTGCCAGCAGTCGTGGCCCGGACCTCAACTATGGCTACACCTTC. It yields the protein CASSRGPDLNYGYTF.

The chain carries TRBV6-5 and TRBJ2-1; D may be TRBD1 or TRBD2 (5 bases each). Germline V CDR1 and CDR2: MNHEY, SVGAGI. The CDR3 consists of 14 residues. The V end was cut by 6 bases, the J end by 6 bases, with 15 bases between. The DNA of the CDR3 is TGTGCCAGCAGCCTCGGGACCGCCTTCAATGAGCAGTTCTTC. This sequence encodes CASSLGTAFNEQFF.

This clone was observed a single time. The gene calls are TRBV6-5 and TRBJ2-7, with D unresolved. Germline V gene lookup returns CDR1 MNHEY and CDR2 SVGAGI. V lost 6 bases to trimming and J lost 0 bases, with 9 bases between them. This CDR3 region has 13 residues. In nucleotides, the CDR3 is TGTGCCAGCAGGGATGACCTCTCCTACGAGCAGTACTTC. Protein: CASRDDLSYEQYF.

The chain recombines TRBV5-4 with TRBJ1-4; unclear D gene. Germline CDR1 is SGHNT and CDR2 is YYREEE (reference sequence). The V end lost 0 bases, the J end lost 5 bases, and 11 bases lay between the germline ends. The CDR3 totals 15 residues. The CDR3 is CASSLGARLNEKLFF. CDR3 sequence (DNA): TGTGCCAGCAGCTTGGGGGCCCGGCTGAATGAAAAACTGTTTTTT.

The chain couples TRBV7-6 to TRBJ2-7; a possible D gene is TRBD1 (6 bases). The CDR3 spans 14 residues. Trimming left V 5 bases short and J 2 bases short, with 13 bases between. Germline V gives CDR1 SGHVS, CDR2 FNYEAQ. The CDR3 DNA follows: TGTGCCAGCAGCGCCCTTGACAGGCCCTACGAGCAGTACTTC. Encoded protein: CASSALDRPYEQYF.

The V and J genes are TRBV28 and TRBJ2-1, with TRBD1 matching over 7 bases. This CDR3 spans 13 amino acids. In germline, CDR1 is MDHEN, CDR2 SYDVKM. J was trimmed by 1 base and V by 6 bases; bases with no gene match: 0. The DNA for the CDR3 is TGTGCCAGCAGGGGACAGTCCTACAATGAGCAGTTCTTC. As protein: CASRGQSYNEQFF.

V and J are TRBV18 and TRBJ1-1, with unresolved D. V gave up 2 bases and J gave up 4 bases, with 8 bases separating them. Germline loops: CDR1 KGHSH, CDR2 LQKENI. The CDR3 covers 13 residues. The CDR3 DNA follows: TGTGCCAGCTCACCAGACTCGGTCACTGAAGCTTTCTTT. It codes for CASSPDSVTEAFF.

The V call is TRBV30, the J call TRBJ1-4; 9 nucleotides align to TRBD1. This CDR3 contains 15 residues. Trimming removed 4 bases from V and 4 bases from J; junction bases left unmatched: 7. CDR1 GTSNPN and CDR2 SVGIG come from the germline V gene (reference sequence). The CDR3 is CAWTRPGQGNEKLFF. CDR3 in DNA: TGTGCCTGGACCCGACCGGGACAGGGTAATGAAAAACTGTTTTTT. Full variable domain (outside the CDR3, taken from reference TRBV30 and TRBJ1-4): SQTIHQWPATLVQPVGSPLSLECTVEGTSNPNLYWYRQAAGRGLQLLFYSVGIGQISSEVPQNLSASRPQDRQFILSSKKLLLSDSGFYLCAWTRPGQGNEKLFFGSGTQLSVL.

The chain employs TRBV5-6 and TRBJ2-1; 7 bases are shared with TRBD2. CDR1 is SGHDT, CDR2 YYEEEE, per germline. With 1 base clipped from V and 6 bases from J, the junction kept 7 bases outside the gene matches. The CDR3 has 15 amino acids. The CDR3 DNA follows: TGTGCCAGCAGCTTGCTAGCGGACCGAACCAATGAGCAGTTCTTC. Translation gives CASSLLADRTNEQFF.

The chain is built from TRBV19 and TRBJ2-1; D tentatively reads TRBD1 or TRBD2 (5 bases each). Germline CDR1 reads LNHDA; CDR2 reads SQIVND (reference sequence). The CDR3 is made up of 17 amino acids. V was pared by 2 bases and J by 4 bases, with 18 bases between. CDR3: CASSILPEAGAYNEQFF. CDR3 DNA sequence: TGTGCCAGTAGTATACTCCCGGAGGCCGGGGCGTACAATGAGCAGTTCTTC.

The chain couples TRBV12-3 or TRBV12-4 to TRBJ1-6; no definite D call. Between the trimmed V and J ends, which lost 2 bases and 7 bases, there was a span of 3 bases. This CDR3 is 12 amino acids long. The CDR3 here is CASSLRNSPLHF. The CDR3, as DNA: TGTGCCAGCAGTTTAAGGAATTCACCCCTCCACTTT.

The genes are TRBV7-2 and TRBJ2-1; the D gene could be TRBD1 or TRBD2 (6 bases each). Looked up from germline, CDR1 is SGHTA and CDR2 is FQGNSA. V dropped 1 base and J dropped 10 bases, with 14 bases sitting between them. The CDR3 covers 14 residues. Written as DNA, the CDR3 is TGTGCCAGCAGCTTAGTAACGGGGGCACTAGAGCAGTTCTTC. This codes for CASSLVTGALEQFF.

The CDR3: CASSSKFSADTQYF. For the CDR3, the DNA is TGTGCCAGCAGCTCGAAGTTTAGCGCAGATACGCAGTATTTT. The V call is TRBV5-6, the J call TRBJ2-3; maybe TRBD2 (5 bases). This CDR3 has 14 residues. The V end was cut by 3 bases, the J end by 4 bases, with 12 bases between. Per germline, CDR1 SGHDT and CDR2 YYEEEE. The whole variable domain, remainder taken from reference TRBV5-6 and TRBJ2-3, is DAGVTQSPTHLIKTRGQQVTLRCSPKSGHDTVSWYQQALGQGPQFIFQYYEEEERQRGNFPDRFSGHQFPNYSSELNVNALLLGDSALYLCASSSKFSADTQYFGPGTRLTVL.

The chain couples TRBV5-5 to TRBJ1-2; possibly TRBD1 for D (5 bases). This CDR3 comprises 13 residues. Germline CDR1 is SGHKS and CDR2 is YYEKEE (reference sequence). The ends were cut back, 2 bases at V and 2 bases at J, with 7 bases in the middle. The CDR3 reads CASSFKGNYGYTF. The CDR3 region has the DNA TGTGCCAGCAGCTTTAAGGGGAACTATGGCTACACCTTC.